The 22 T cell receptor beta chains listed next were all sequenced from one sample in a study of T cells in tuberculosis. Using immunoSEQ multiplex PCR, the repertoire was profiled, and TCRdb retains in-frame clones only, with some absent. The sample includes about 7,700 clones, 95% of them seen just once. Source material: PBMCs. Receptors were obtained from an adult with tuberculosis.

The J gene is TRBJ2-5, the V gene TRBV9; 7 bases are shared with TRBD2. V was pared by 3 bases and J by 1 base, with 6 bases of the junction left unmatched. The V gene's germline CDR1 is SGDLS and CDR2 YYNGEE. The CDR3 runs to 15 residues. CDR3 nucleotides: TGTGCCAGCAGCGCTTGGGGGGGACTCCAAGAGACCCAGTACTTC. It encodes CASSAWGGLQETQYF.

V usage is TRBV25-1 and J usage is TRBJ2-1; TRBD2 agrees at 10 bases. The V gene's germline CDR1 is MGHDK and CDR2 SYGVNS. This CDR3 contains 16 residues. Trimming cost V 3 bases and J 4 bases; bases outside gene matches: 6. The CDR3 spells CASSDPRAGGYNEQFF. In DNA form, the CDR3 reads TGTGCCAGCAGTGATCCGCGAGCGGGAGGGTACAATGAGCAGTTCTTC.

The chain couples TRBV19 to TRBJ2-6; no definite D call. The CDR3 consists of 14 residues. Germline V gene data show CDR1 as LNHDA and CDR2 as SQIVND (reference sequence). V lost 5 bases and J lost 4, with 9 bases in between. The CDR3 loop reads CASSPQWGANVLTF. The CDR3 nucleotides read TGTGCCAGTAGTCCCCAGTGGGGGGCCAACGTCCTGACTTTC.

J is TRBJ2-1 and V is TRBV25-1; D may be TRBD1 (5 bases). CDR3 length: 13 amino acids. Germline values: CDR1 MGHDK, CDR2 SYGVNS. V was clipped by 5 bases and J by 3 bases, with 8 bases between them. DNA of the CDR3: TGTGCCAGCAGTTGGGGCAACTACAATGAGCAGTTCTTC. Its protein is CASSWGNYNEQFF. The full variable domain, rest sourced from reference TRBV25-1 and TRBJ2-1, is EADIYQTPRYLVIGTGKKITLECSQTMGHDKMYWYQQDPGMELHLIHYSYGVNSTEKGDLSSESTVSRIRTEHFPLTLESARPSHTSQYLCASSWGNYNEQFFGPGTRLTVL.

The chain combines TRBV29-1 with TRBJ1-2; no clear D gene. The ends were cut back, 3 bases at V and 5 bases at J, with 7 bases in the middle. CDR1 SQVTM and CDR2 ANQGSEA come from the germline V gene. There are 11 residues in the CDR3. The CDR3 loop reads CSVETRYGYTF. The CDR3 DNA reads TGCAGCGTTGAGACAAGGTATGGCTACACCTTC.

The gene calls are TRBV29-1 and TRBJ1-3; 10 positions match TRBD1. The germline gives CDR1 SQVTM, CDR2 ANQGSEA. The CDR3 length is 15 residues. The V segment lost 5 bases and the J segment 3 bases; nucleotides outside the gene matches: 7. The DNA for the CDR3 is TGCAGCGTTCCTAAGACAGGGGGCAATGGAAACACCATATATTTT. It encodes CSVPKTGGNGNTIYF.

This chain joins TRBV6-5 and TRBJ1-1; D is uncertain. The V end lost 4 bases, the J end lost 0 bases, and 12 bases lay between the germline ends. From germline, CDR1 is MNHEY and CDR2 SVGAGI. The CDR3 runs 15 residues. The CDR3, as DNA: TGTGCCAGCAGTTCCTCGTTCCTCTTGAACACTGAAGCTTTCTTT. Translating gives CASSSSFLLNTEAFF.

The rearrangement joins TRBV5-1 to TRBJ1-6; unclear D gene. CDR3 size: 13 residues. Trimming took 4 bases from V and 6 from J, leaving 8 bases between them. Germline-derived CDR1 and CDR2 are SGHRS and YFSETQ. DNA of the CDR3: TGCGCCAGCAGCGCGATACTTAATTCACCCCTCCACTTT. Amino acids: CASSAILNSPLHF.

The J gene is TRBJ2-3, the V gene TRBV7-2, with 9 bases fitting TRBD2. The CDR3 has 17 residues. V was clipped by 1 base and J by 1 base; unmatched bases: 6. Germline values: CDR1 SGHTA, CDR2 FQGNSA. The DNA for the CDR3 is TGTGCCAGCAGCTTAGTTTTGAGACTAGCGGGCACAGATACGCAGTATTTT. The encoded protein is CASSLVLRLAGTDTQYF.

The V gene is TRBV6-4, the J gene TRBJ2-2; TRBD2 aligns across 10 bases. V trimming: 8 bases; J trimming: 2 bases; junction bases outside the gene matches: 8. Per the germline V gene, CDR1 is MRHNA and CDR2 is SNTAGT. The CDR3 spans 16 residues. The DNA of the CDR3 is TGTGCCAGCTTTAAAACTAGCGGGATTAACACCGGGGAGCTGTTTTTT. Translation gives CASFKTSGINTGELFF.

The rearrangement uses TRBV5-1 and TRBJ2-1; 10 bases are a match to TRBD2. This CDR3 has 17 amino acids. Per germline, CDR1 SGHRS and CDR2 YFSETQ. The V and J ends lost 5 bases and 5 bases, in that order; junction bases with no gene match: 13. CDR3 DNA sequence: TGCGCCAGCAGTCCCCGTCAGGGACTAGCGACAAACAATGAGCAGTTCTTC. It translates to CASSPRQGLATNNEQFF. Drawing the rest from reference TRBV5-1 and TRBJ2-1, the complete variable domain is KAGVTQTPRYLIKTRGQQVTLSCSPISGHRSVSWYQQTPGQGLQFLFEYFSETQRNKGNFPGRFSGRQFSNSRSEMNVSTLELGDSALYLCASSPRQGLATNNEQFFGPGTRLTVL.

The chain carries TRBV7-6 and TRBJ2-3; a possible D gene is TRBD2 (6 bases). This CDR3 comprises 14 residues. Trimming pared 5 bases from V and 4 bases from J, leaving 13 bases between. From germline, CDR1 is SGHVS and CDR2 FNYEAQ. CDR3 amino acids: CASSPWDSPDTQYF. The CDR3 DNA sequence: TGTGCCAGCAGCCCCTGGGACTCGCCAGATACGCAGTATTTT.

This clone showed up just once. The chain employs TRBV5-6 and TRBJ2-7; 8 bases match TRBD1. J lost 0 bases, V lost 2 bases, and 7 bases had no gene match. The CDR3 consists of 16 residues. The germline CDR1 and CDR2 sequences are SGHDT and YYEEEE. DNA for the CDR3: TGTGCCAGCAGCTTAGGTGGGGACAGGAGCTCCTACGAGCAGTACTTC. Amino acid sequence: CASSLGGDRSSYEQYF.

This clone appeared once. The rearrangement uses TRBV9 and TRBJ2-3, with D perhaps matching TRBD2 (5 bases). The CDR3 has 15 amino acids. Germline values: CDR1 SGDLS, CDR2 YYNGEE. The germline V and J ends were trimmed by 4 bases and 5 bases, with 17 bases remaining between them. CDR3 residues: CASSQRTGYRDTQYF. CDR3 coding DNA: TGTGCCAGCAGCCAAAGGACTGGTTATAGAGATACGCAGTATTTT. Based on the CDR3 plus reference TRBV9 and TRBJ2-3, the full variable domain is DSGVTQTPKHLITATGQRVTLRCSPRSGDLSVYWYQQSLDQGLQFLIQYYNGEERAKGNILERFSAQQFPDLHSELNLSSLELGDSALYFCASSQRTGYRDTQYFGPGTRLTVL.

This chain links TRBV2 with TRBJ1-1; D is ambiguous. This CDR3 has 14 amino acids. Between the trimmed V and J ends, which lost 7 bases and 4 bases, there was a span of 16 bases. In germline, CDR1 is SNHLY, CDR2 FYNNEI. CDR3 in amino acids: CASIDPAAGTEAFF. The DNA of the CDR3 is TGTGCCAGCATCGACCCGGCCGCGGGCACTGAAGCTTTCTTT.

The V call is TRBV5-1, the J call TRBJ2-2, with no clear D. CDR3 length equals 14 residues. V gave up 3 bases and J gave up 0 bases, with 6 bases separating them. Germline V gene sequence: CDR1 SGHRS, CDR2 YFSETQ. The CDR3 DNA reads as TGCGCCAGCAGCTCCCCCACGAACACCGGGGAGCTGTTTTTT. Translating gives CASSSPTNTGELFF.

The CDR3 sequence is CASSDNRGSSEAFF. The CDR3 coding sequence is TGCGCCAGCAGCGACAACAGGGGGTCAAGTGAAGCTTTCTTT. This chain connects TRBV5-1 to TRBJ1-1; the match to TRBD1 covers 8 bases. Trimming took 4 bases from V and 7 from J; bases not matched to a gene: 9. The CDR3 spans 14 residues. The germline CDR1 and CDR2 sequences are SGHRS and YFSETQ.

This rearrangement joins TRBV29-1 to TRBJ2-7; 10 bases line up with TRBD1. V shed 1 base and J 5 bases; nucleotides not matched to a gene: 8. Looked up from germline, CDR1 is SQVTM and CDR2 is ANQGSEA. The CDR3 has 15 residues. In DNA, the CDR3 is TGCAGCGTTGAAGTCACCGGGACAGGGGAAGACGAGCAGTACTTC. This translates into CSVEVTGTGEDEQYF.

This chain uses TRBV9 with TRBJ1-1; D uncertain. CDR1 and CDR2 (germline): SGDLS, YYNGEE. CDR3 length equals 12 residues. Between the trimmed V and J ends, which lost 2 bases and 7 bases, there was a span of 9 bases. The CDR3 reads CASSVGLDEAFF. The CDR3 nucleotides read TGTGCCAGCAGCGTTGGACTGGATGAAGCTTTCTTT.

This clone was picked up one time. The DNA of the CDR3 is TGCAGTGCAACAGAAAACTATGGCTACACCTTC. Its translation is CSATENYGYTF. V and J are TRBV20-1 and TRBJ1-2; D not certain. The CDR3 loop spans 11 amino acids. V was pared by 6 bases and J by 2 bases, with 7 bases between. Germline V CDR1 and CDR2: DFQATT, SNEGSKA (reference sequence).

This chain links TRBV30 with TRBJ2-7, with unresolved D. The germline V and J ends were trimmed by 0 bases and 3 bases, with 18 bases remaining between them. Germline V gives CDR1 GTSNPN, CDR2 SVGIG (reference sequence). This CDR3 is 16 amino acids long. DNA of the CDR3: TGTGCCTGGAGTGTTTTACAGCAACATCCTTACTACGAGCAGTACTTC. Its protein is CAWSVLQQHPYYEQYF. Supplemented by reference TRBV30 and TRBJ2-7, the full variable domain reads SQTIHQWPATLVQPVGSPLSLECTVEGTSNPNLYWYRQAAGRGLQLLFYSVGIGQISSEVPQNLSASRPQDRQFILSSKKLLLSDSGFYLCAWSVLQQHPYYEQYFGPGTRLTVT.

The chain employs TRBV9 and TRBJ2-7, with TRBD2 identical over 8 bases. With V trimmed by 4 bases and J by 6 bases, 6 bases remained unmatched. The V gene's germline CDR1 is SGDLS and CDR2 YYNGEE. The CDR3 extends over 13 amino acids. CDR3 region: CASSSPGRGEQYF. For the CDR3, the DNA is TGTGCCAGCAGCTCCCCCGGGAGGGGCGAGCAGTACTTC.